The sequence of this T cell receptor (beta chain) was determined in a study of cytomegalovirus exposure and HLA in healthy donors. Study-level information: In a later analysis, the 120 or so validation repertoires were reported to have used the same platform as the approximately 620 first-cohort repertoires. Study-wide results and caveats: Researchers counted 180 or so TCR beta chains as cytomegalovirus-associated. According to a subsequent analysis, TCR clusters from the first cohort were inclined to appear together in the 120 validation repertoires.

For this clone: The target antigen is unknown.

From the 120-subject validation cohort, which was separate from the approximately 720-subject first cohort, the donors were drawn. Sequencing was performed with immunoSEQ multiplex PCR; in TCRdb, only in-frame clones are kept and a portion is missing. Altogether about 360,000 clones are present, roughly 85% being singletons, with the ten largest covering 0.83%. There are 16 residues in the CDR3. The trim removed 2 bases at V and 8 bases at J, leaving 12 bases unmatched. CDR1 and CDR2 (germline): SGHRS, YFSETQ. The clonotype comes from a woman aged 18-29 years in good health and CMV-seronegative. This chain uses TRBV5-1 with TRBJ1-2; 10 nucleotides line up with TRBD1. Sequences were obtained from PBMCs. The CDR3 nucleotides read TGCGCCAGCAGCTTAGGACAGGGGGTTAGGATCTACGGCTACACCTTC. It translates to CASSLGQGVRIYGYTF.